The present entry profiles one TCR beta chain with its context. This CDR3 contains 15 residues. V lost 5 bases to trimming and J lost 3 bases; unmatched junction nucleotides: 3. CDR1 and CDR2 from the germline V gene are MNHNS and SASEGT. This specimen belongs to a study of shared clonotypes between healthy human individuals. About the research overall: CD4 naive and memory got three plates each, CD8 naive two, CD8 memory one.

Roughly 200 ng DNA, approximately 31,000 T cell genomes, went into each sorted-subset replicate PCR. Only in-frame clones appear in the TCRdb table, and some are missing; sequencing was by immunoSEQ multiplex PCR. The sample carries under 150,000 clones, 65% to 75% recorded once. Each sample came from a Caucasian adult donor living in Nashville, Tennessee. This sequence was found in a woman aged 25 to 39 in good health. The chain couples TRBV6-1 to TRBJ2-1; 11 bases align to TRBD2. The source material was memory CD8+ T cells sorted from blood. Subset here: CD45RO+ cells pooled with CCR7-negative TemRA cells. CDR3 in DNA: TGTGCCAGCAGTCCAGGGACTAGCGGCTACAATGAGCAGTTCTTC. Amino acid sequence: CASSPGTSGYNEQFF.